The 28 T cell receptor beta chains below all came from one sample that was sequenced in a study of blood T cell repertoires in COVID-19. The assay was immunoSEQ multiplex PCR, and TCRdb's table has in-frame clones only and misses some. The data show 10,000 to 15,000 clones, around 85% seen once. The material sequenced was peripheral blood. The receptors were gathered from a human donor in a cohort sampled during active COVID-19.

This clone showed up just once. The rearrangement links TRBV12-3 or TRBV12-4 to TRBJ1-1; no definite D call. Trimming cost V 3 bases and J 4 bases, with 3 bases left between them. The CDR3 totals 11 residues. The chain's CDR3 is CASSFGTEAFF. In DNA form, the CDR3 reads TGTGCCAGCAGTTTCGGCACTGAAGCTTTCTTT.

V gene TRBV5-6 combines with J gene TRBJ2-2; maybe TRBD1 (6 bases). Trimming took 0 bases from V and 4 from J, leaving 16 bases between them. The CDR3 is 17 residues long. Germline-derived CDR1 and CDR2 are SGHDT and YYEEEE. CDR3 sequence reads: CASSLAGHLDLTGELFF. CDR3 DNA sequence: TGTGCCAGCAGCTTGGCGGGACACCTCGACCTCACCGGGGAGCTGTTTTTT.

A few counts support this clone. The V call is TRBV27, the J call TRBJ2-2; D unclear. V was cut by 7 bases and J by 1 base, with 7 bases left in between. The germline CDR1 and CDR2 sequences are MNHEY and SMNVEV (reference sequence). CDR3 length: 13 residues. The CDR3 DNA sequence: TGTGCCAGCAAGAGCGTGAACACCGGGGAGCTGTTTTTT. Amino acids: CASKSVNTGELFF.

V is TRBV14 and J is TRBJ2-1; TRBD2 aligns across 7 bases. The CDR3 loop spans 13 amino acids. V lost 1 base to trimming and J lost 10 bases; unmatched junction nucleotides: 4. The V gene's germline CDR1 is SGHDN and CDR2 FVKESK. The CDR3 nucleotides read TGTGCCAGCAGCCAAGTAGGGCGGGGGGAGCAGTTCTTC. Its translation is CASSQVGRGEQFF.

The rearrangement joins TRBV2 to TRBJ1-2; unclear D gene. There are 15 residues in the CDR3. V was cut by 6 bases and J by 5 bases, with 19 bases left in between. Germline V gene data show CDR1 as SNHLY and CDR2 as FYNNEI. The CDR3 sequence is CASRRSGSAPYGYTF. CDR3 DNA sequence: TGTGCCAGCAGGCGATCCGGGTCCGCACCTTATGGCTACACCTTC.

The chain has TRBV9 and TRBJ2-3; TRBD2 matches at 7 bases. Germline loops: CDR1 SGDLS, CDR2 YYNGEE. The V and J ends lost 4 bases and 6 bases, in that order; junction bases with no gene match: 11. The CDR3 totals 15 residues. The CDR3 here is CASSPGTTSADTQYF. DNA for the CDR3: TGTGCCAGCAGCCCAGGGACTACTTCGGCGGATACGCAGTATTTT.

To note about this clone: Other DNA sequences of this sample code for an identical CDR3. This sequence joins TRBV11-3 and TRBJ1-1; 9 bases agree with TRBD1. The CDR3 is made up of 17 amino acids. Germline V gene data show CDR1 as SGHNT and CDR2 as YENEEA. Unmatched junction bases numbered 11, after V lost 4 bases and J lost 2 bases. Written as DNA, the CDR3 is TGTGCCAGCAGCTCGGGAGTACAGGGGGCCAAAAACACTGAAGCTTTCTTT. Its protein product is CASSSGVQGAKNTEAFF. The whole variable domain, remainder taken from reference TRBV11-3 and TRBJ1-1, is EAGVVQSPRYKIIEKKQPVAFWCNPISGHNTLYWYLQNLGQGPELLIRYENEEAVDDSQLPKDRFSAERLKGVDSTLKIQPAELGDSAVYLCASSSGVQGAKNTEAFFGQGTRLTVV.

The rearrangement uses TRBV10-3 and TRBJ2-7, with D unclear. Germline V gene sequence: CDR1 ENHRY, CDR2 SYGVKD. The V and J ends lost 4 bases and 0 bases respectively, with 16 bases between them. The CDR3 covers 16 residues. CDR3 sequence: CAISGPRSQSSYEQYF. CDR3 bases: TGTGCCATCAGTGGACCCAGGTCGCAGAGCTCCTACGAGCAGTACTTC.

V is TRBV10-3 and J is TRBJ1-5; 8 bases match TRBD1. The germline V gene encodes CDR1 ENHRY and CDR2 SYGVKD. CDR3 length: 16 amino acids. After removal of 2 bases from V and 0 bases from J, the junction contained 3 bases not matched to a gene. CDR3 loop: CAISEDRGLSNQPQHF. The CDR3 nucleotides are TGTGCCATCAGTGAGGACAGGGGACTTAGCAATCAGCCCCAGCATTTT.

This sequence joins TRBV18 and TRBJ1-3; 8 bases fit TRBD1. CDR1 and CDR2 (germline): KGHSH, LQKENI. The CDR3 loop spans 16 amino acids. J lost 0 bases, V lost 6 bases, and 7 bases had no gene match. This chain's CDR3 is CASSPGQGFSGNTIYF. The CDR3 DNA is TGTGCCAGCTCTCCAGGACAGGGATTCTCTGGAAACACCATATATTTT.

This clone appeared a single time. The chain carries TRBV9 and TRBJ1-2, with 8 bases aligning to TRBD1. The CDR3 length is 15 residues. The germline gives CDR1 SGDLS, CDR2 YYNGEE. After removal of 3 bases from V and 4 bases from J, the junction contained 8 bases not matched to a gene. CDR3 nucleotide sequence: TGTGCCAGCAGCGCAGGACAGGGTGGTACCTATGGCTACACCTTC. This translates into CASSAGQGGTYGYTF.

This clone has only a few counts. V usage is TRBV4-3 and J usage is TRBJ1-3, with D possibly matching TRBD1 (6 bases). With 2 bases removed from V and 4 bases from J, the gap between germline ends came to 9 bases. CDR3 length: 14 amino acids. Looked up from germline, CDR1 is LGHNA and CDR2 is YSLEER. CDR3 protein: CASSQQGYGNTIYF. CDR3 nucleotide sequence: TGCGCCAGCAGCCAACAGGGGTACGGAAACACCATATATTTT.

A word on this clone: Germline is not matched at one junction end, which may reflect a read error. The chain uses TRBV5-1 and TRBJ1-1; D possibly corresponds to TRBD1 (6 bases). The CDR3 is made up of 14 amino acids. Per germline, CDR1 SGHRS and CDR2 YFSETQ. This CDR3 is CASSPKTGNSEAFF. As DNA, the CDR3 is TGCGCCAGCAGCCCTAAAACAGGGAACTCTGAAGCTTTCTTT. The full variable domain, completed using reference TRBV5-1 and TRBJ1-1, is KAGVTQTPRYLIKTRGQQVTLSCSPISGHRSVSWYQQTPGQGLQFLFEYFSETQRNKGNFPGRFSGRQFSNSRSEMNVSTLELGDSALYLCASSPKTGNSEAFFGQGTRLTVV.

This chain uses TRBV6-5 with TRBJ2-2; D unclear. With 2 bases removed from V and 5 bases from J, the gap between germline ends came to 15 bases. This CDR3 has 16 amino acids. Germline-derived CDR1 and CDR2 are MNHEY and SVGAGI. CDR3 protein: CASSYPAQRGTGELFF. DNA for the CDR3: TGTGCCAGCAGTTACCCGGCGCAGCGCGGAACCGGGGAGCTGTTTTTT.

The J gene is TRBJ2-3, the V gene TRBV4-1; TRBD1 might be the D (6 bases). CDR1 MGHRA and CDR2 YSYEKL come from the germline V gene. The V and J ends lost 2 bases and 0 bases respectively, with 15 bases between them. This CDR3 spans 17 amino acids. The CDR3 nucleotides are TGCGCCAGCAGCCAATTTAGCGACAGGACAAGCACAGATACGCAGTATTTT. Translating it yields CASSQFSDRTSTDTQYF.

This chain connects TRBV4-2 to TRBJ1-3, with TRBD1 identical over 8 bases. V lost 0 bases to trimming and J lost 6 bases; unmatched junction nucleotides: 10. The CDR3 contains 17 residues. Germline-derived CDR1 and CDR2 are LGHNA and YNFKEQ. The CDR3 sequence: CASSQDRQQGVVNTIYF. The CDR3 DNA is TGTGCCAGCAGCCAAGATCGACAACAGGGGGTAGTAAACACCATATATTTT.

The DNA of the CDR3 is TGTGCCATCAGTGAAAGACTAGCGGGAGTTGGGCAGTACTTC. As protein: CAISERLAGVGQYF. The chain couples TRBV10-3 to TRBJ2-7; 12 positions match TRBD2. Germline lookup yields CDR1 ENHRY and CDR2 SYGVKD. The CDR3 extends over 14 amino acids. The V gene end was trimmed by 3 bases and the J gene end by 9 bases; junction bases not matched to a gene: 6.

The CDR3 loop is CASSAPLAGVYEQYF. The DNA for the CDR3 is TGTGCCAGCAGTGCCCCACTAGCGGGAGTCTACGAGCAGTACTTC. The rearrangement links TRBV25-1 to TRBJ2-7; 11 bases map to TRBD2. There are 15 residues in the CDR3. The germline CDR1 and CDR2 sequences are MGHDK and SYGVNS. V shed 4 bases, J shed 3 bases, and the junction held 5 bases outside the gene matches.

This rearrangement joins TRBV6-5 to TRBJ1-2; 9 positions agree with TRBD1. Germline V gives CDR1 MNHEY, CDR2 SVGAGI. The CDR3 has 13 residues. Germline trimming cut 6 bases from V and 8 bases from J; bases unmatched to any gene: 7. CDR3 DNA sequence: TGTGCCAGCAGCCCCAGGGACAGGGACGGCTACACCTTC. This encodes CASSPRDRDGYTF.

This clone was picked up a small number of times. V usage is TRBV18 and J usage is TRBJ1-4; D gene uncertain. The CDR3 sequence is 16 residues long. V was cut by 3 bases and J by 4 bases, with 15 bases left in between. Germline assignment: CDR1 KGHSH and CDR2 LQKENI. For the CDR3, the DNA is TGTGCCAGCTCACCCGCTCCCCCGGGAAATAATGAAAAACTGTTTTTT. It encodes CASSPAPPGNNEKLFF.

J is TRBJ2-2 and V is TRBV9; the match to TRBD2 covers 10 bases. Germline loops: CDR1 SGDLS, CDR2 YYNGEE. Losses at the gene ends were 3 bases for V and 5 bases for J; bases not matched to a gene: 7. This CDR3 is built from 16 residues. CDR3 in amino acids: CASSGALAGDTGELFF. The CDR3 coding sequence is TGTGCCAGCAGCGGAGCTCTAGCGGGAGATACCGGGGAGCTGTTTTTT.

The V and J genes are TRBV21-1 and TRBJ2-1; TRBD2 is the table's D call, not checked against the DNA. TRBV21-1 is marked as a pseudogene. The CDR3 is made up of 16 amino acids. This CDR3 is CASSRVVTSGYNEQFF. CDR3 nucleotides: TGTGCCAGCAGCAGGGTCGTGACTAGCGGCTACAATGAGCAGTTCTTC.

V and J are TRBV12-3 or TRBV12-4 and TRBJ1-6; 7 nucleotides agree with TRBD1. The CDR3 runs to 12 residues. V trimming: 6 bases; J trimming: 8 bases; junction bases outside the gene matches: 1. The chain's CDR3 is CASSDRDSPLHF. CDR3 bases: TGTGCCAGCAGCGACAGGGATTCACCCCTCCACTTT.

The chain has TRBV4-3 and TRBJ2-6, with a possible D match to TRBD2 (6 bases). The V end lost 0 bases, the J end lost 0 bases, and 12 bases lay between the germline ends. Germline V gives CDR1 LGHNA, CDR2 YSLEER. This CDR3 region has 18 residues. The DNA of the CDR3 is TGCGCCAGCAGCCAAGATGGCGGGCGGGGCTCTGGGGCCAACGTCCTGACTTTC. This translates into CASSQDGGRGSGANVLTF.

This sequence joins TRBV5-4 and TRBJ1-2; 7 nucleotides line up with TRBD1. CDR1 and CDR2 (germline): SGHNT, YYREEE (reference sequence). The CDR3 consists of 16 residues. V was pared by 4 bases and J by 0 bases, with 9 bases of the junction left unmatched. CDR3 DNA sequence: TGTGCCAGCAGCCTCGGACAGGCTACCCCTAACTATGGCTACACCTTC. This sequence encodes CASSLGQATPNYGYTF.

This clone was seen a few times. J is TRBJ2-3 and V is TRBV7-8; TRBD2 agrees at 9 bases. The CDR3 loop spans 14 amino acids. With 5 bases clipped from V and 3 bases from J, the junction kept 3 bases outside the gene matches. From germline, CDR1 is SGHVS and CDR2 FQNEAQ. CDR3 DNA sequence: TGTGCCAGCAGCCGAGGACTAGCGACAGATACGCAGTATTTT. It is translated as CASSRGLATDTQYF.

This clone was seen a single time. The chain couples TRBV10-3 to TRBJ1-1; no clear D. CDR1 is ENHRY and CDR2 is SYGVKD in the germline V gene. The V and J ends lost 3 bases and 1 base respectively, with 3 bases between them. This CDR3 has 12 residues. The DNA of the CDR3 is TGTGCCATCAGTGACGGGAACACTGAAGCTTTCTTT. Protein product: CAISDGNTEAFF.

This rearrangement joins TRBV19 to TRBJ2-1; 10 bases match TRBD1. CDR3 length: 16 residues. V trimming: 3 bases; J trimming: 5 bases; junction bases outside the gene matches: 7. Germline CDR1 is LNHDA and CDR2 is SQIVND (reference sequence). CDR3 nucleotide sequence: TGTGCCAGTAGTATTCTGTGGGACAGGGGAAACAATGAGCAGTTCTTC. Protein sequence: CASSILWDRGNNEQFF.